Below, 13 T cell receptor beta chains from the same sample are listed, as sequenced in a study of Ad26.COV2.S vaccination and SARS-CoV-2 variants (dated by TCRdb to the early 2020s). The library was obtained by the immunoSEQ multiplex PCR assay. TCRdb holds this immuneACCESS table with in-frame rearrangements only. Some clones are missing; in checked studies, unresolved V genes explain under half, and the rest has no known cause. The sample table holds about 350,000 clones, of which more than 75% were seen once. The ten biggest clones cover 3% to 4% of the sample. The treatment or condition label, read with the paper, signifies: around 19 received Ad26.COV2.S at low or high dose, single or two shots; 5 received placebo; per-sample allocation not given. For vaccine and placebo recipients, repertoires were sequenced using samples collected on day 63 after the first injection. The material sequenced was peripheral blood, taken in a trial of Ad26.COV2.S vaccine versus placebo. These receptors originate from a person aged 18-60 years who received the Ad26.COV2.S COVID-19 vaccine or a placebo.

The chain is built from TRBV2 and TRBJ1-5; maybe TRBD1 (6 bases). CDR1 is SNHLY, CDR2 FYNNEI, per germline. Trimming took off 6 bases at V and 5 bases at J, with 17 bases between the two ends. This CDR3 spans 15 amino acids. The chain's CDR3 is CASRFDRSPDQPQHF. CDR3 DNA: TGTGCCAGCAGGTTTGACAGGTCCCCGGATCAGCCCCAGCATTTT.

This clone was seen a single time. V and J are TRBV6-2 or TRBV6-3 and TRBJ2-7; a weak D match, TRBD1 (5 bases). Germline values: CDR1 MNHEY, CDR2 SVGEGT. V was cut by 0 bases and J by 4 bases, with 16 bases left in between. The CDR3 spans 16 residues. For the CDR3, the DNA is TGTGCCAGCAGTTACTCGTCCAGGGTTCATTCGTACGAGCAGTACTTC. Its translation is CASSYSSRVHSYEQYF.

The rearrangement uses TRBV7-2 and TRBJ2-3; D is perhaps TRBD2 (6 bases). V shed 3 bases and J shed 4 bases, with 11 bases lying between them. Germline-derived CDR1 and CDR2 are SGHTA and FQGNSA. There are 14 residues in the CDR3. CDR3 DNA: TGTGCCAGCAGCTTCGGGAGACTCGCAGATACGCAGTATTTT. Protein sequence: CASSFGRLADTQYF.

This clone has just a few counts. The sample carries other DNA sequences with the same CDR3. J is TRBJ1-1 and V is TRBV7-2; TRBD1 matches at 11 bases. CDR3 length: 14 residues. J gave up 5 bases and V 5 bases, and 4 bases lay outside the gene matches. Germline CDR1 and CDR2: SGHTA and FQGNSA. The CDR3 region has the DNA TGTGCCAGCAGCCTAGGACAGGGGGCGACTGAAGCTTTCTTT. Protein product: CASSLGQGATEAFF.

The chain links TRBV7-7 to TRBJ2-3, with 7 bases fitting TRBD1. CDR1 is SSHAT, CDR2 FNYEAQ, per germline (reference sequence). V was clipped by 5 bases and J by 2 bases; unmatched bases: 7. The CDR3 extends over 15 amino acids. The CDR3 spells CASSPNRGTTDTQYF. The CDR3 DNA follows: TGTGCCAGCAGCCCTAACAGGGGAACCACAGATACGCAGTATTTT. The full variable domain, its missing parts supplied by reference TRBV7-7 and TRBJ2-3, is GAGVSQSPRYKVTKRGQDVTLRCDPISSHATLYWYQQALGQGPEFLTYFNYEAQPDKSGLPSDRFSAERPEGSISTLTIQRTEQRDSAMYRCASSPNRGTTDTQYFGPGTRLTVL.

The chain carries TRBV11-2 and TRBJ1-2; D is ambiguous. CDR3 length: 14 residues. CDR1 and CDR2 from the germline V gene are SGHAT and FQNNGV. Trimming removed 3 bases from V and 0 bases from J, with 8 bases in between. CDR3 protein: CASSFSPSNYGYTF. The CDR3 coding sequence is TGTGCCAGCAGCTTTTCTCCGTCTAACTATGGCTACACCTTC.

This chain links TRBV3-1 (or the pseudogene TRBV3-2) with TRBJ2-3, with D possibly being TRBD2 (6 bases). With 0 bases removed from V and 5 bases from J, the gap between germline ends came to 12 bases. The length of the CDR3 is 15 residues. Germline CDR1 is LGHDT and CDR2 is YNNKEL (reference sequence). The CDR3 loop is CASSQEPGDGDTQYF. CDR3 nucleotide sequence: TGTGCCAGCAGCCAAGAGCCGGGGGATGGAGATACGCAGTATTTT.

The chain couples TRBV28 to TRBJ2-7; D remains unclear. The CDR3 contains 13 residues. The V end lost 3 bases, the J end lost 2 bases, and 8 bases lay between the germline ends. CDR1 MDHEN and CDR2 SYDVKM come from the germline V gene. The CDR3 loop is CASSFYPTYEQYF. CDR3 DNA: TGTGCCAGCAGTTTCTATCCCACCTACGAGCAGTACTTC.

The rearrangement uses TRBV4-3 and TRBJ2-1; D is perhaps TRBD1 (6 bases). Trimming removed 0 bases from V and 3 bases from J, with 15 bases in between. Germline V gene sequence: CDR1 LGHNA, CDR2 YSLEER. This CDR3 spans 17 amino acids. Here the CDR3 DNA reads TGCGCCAGCAGCCAAGATCGGCAGGGGTACGGCTACAATGAGCAGTTCTTC. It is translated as CASSQDRQGYGYNEQFF.

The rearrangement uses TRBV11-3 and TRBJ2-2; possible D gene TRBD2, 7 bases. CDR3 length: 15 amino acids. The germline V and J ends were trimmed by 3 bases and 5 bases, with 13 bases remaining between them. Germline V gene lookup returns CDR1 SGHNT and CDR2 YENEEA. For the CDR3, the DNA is TGTGCCAGCAGCTTGGGGGGGCGAGGTACCGGGGAGCTGTTTTTT. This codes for CASSLGGRGTGELFF.

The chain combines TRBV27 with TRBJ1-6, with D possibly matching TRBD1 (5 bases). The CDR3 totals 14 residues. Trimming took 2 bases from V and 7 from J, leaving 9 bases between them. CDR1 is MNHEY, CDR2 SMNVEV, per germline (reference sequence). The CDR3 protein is CASSLIGTNSPLHF. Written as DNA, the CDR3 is TGTGCCAGCAGTTTAATCGGGACCAATTCACCCCTCCACTTT.

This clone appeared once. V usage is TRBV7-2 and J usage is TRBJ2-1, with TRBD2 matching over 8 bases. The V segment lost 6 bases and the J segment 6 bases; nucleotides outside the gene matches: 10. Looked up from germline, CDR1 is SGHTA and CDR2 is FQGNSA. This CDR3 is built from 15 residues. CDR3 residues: CASSSKGSGANEQFF. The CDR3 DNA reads TGTGCCAGCAGTTCGAAGGGTAGCGGGGCCAATGAGCAGTTCTTC.

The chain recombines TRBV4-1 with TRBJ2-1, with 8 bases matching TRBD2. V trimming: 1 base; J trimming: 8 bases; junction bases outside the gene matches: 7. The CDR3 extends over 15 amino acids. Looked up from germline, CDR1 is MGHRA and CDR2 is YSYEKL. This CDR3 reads CASSQVGTSGDEQFF. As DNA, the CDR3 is TGCGCCAGCAGCCAAGTGGGGACTAGTGGCGATGAGCAGTTCTTC.